The entry that follows covers one TCR beta chain sequence. Its target is not known. Other DNA sequences in the sample encode the same CDR3. Germline lookup yields CDR1 MNHEY and CDR2 SVGEGT. The CDR3 extends over 15 amino acids. Germline trimming cut 2 bases from V and 13 bases from J; bases unmatched to any gene: 13. The table came from immunoSEQ multiplex PCR; TCRdb's copy has only in-frame clones and leaves some out. The data hold 95,000 or so clones, with 85% to 90% observed a single time. The record originates from a study of T cell responses to AZD1222 COVID-19 vaccine. Findings of the study overall: Only six individuals given AZD1222 were seropositive at baseline. After two AZD1222 doses, spike-specific TCR breadth and depth rose versus day 0. Nearly half of spike-specific TCRs reportedly go after variant regions that carry no mutations. Every sample of the repertoires postdated the peak T cell response.

Sequencing used peripheral blood, obtained on day 0 of AZD1222 vaccination. The genes are TRBV6-2 or TRBV6-3 and TRBJ2-1; 8 nucleotides align to TRBD1. This TCR was sampled from an adult in good health. This chain's CDR3 is CASSYPLDRAREQFF. In nucleotides, the CDR3 is TGTGCCAGCAGTTACCCACTGGACAGGGCGCGTGAACAGTTCTTC.